A selection of T cell receptor beta chains follows, all from one sample in a study of blood T cell repertoires in COVID-19. The method was immunoSEQ multiplex PCR; TCRdb's version includes in-frame clones alone and lacks a portion of them. The sample carries about 110,000 clones, roughly 85% recorded once. Sequencing was performed on peripheral blood. These receptors all come from a human donor in a cohort sampled during active COVID-19. Both conserved end residues are part of each CDR3. The order of the fields is J gene, V gene, CDR3 protein.

TRBJ2-1,TRBV10-1,CASRAGGRDEQFF
TRBJ2-7,TRBV7-9,CASSQPRGGRDEQYF
TRBJ1-1,TRBV10-1,CASSEWRNTEAFF
TRBJ2-4,TRBV5-4,CASRATGRGGDIQYF
TRBJ1-2,TRBV7-9,CASRPGWINGYTF
TRBJ1-2,TRBV5-6,CASSPGQIYGYTF
TRBJ2-7,TRBV27,CASRRPGQDEQYF
TRBJ2-3,TRBV9,CASSVRTSGAATQYF
TRBJ2-3,TRBV4-2,CASSQVTSGSVGTDTQYF
TRBJ1-6,TRBV7-9,CASSSSGQGHNSPLHF
TRBJ1-6,TRBV28,CASSLYRQDGKRSLHF
TRBJ2-7,TRBV2,CASKTQGMTYEQYF
TRBJ2-7,TRBV4-1,CASSQDGGTFYEQYF
TRBJ2-7,TRBV27,CASSSHESRQSYEQYF
TRBJ1-5,TRBV9,CASSEAGGSPQHF
TRBJ2-1,TRBV4-1,CASSLDRGNEQFF